This T cell receptor beta chain was obtained from a study of control samples from healthy donors and cancer patients. Only in-frame clones appear in the TCRdb table, and some are missing; sequencing was by immunoSEQ multiplex PCR. The top ten hold about 11% of the sample, which has some 140,000 clones, 80% to 95% seen once. V lost 6 bases, J lost 12 bases, and 18 bases stayed unmatched. The V gene's germline CDR1 is SNHLY and CDR2 FYNNEI. The CDR3 has 16 residues. The material sequenced was blood. This receptor was identified in a man in his thirties or forties in good health. The rearrangement links TRBV2 to TRBJ2-4, with 9 bases fitting TRBD1. The CDR3 sequence is CASRTGQGSSVIAQYF. CDR3 nucleotides: TGTGCCAGCAGAACGGGACAGGGATCTTCAGTAATTGCTCAGTACTTC.